These 22 T cell receptor beta chains originate from one sample sequenced in a study of shared clonotypes between healthy human individuals. The method was immunoSEQ multiplex PCR; TCRdb's version includes in-frame clones alone and lacks a portion of them. Altogether approximately 640,000 clones are present, less than 80% being singletons, with the ten largest covering 1.8%. Material for sequencing was memory CD4+ T cells sorted from blood. Subset: CD45RA-negative fraction. The receptor source for this set is a woman aged 25 to 39 in good health.

The J gene is TRBJ1-4, the V gene TRBV28; 7 positions match TRBD1. Germline loops: CDR1 MDHEN, CDR2 SYDVKM. The CDR3 sequence is 13 residues long. Losses at the gene ends were 7 bases for V and 10 bases for J; bases not matched to a gene: 9. The CDR3 loop is CASTDRDWGKLFF. The CDR3 DNA reads as TGTGCCAGCACTGACAGGGATTGGGGAAAACTGTTTTTT.

CDR3 nucleotides: TGTGCCAGCAGTGAAGCGACAGCTAATTCACCCCTCCACTTT. It codes for CASSEATANSPLHF. The chain joins TRBV2 to TRBJ1-6; a weak D match, TRBD1 (5 bases). The V gene's germline CDR1 is SNHLY and CDR2 FYNNEI. The CDR3 is 14 residues long. V lost 0 bases and J lost 6, with 6 bases in between.

The V call is TRBV25-1, the J call TRBJ1-1, with D perhaps TRBD1 (5 bases). The V gene's germline CDR1 is MGHDK and CDR2 SYGVNS. This CDR3 is 15 amino acids long. V was cut by 3 bases and J by 6 bases, with 17 bases left in between. CDR3: CASSERGSSKAEAFF. CDR3 nucleotide sequence: TGTGCCAGCAGTGAGCGGGGCAGTAGTAAAGCTGAAGCTTTCTTT.

The chain carries TRBV30 and TRBJ2-5; TRBD1 aligns across 8 bases. The end of the DNA is better explained by TRBJ2-7, so the J call may be wrong. This CDR3 region has 13 residues. CDR1 GTSNPN and CDR2 SVGIG come from the germline V gene (reference sequence). The CDR3 bases are TGTGCCTGGCGGACAGGGACCCACTACGAGCAGTACTTC. It codes for CAWRTGTHYEQYF.

The chain combines TRBV6-6 with TRBJ2-5, with TRBD2 matching 13 bases. V trimming: 5 bases; J trimming: 5 bases; junction bases outside the gene matches: 8. This CDR3 comprises 16 residues. CDR1 and CDR2 from the germline V gene are MNHNY and SVGAGI (reference sequence). CDR3 in amino acids: CASSGGLAGIGETQYF. The CDR3 nucleotides are TGTGCCAGCAGTGGGGGACTAGCGGGAATCGGGGAGACCCAGTACTTC.

The V gene is TRBV5-1, the J gene TRBJ2-2; D gene ambiguous. The CDR3 is 14 residues long. Germline assignment: CDR1 SGHRS and CDR2 YFSETQ. V was pared by 6 bases and J by 3 bases, with 12 bases between. The CDR3 region has the DNA TGCGCCAGCACGCCAGAGGTCCACACCGGGGAGCTGTTTTTT. Its translation is CASTPEVHTGELFF.

The chain uses TRBV19 and TRBJ2-6; D uncertain. Trimming took 3 bases from V and 3 from J, leaving 9 bases between them. The length of the CDR3 is 15 residues. Germline CDR1 is LNHDA and CDR2 is SQIVND (reference sequence). CDR3 sequence: CASSIGGFGANVLTF. The DNA for the CDR3 is TGTGCCAGTAGTATCGGTGGTTTTGGGGCCAACGTCCTGACTTTC.

V gene TRBV18 combines with J gene TRBJ2-1, with D unresolved. Germline assignment: CDR1 KGHSH and CDR2 LQKENI. This CDR3 has 16 amino acids. Trimming removed 0 bases at V and 2 bases at J, with 11 bases between. The CDR3 region is CASSPPRQSTYNEQFF. The CDR3 DNA reads as TGTGCCAGCTCACCACCGAGGCAATCCACCTACAATGAGCAGTTCTTC.

This clone was seen once. This rearrangement joins TRBV7-9 to TRBJ2-5; perhaps D is TRBD1 or TRBD2 (5 bases each). V was pared by 4 bases and J by 1 base, with 22 bases between. The CDR3 spans 18 residues. Germline CDR1 is SEHNR and CDR2 is FQNEAQ (reference sequence). CDR3 in amino acids: CASSSMPGTLKTQETQYF. CDR3 bases: TGTGCCAGCAGCTCGATGCCCGGGACGTTAAAGACCCAAGAGACCCAGTACTTC. Complete variable domain (other parts from reference TRBV7-9 and TRBJ2-5): DTGVSQNPRHKITKRGQNVTFRCDPISEHNRLYWYRQTLGQGPEFLTYFQNEAQLEKSRLLSDRFSAERPKGSFSTLEIQRTEQGDSAMYLCASSSMPGTLKTQETQYFGPGTRLLVL.

This rearrangement joins TRBV27 to TRBJ2-7, with TRBD2 matching over 7 bases. CDR1 and CDR2 (germline): MNHEY, SMNVEV (reference sequence). CDR3 length equals 17 residues. The V gene end was trimmed by 5 bases and the J gene end by 2 bases; junction bases not matched to a gene: 15. In nucleotides, the CDR3 is TGTGCCAGCAGTCCGCTCGTTTCGAGCGGGGCTCCCTACGAGCAGTACTTC. Its protein product is CASSPLVSSGAPYEQYF.

The chain employs TRBV5-1 and TRBJ2-1, with D unresolved. V shed 0 bases and J shed 8 bases, with 6 bases lying between them. The V gene's germline CDR1 is SGHRS and CDR2 YFSETQ. The CDR3 has 12 amino acids. CDR3 amino acids: CASSLVLDEQFF. CDR3 sequence (DNA): TGCGCCAGCAGCTTGGTTTTAGATGAGCAGTTCTTC.

The chain employs TRBV5-1 and TRBJ1-1, with TRBD1 as a possible D gene (6 bases). The CDR3 consists of 14 residues. Trimming left V 0 bases short and J 4 bases short, with 10 bases between. CDR1 is SGHRS, CDR2 YFSETQ, per germline. CDR3 bases: TGCGCCAGCAGCTTGGAGGGGGGCGTCACTGAAGCTTTCTTT. Translating gives CASSLEGGVTEAFF.

The chain links TRBV4-1 to TRBJ2-6; D uncertain. The V and J ends lost 2 bases and 1 base respectively, with 9 bases between them. Germline V gives CDR1 MGHRA, CDR2 YSYEKL. The CDR3 loop spans 16 amino acids. The CDR3 coding sequence is TGCGCCAGCAGCCAATTTTGGGTATCTGGGGCCAACGTCCTGACTTTC. This encodes CASSQFWVSGANVLTF.

To note about this clone: In the same sample, other DNA sequences code for this CDR3. In DNA, the CDR3 is TGTGCCAGCAGCTTGGGCTCCTACAATGAGCAGTTCTTC. Its translation: CASSLGSYNEQFF. The rearrangement joins TRBV11-2 to TRBJ2-1; D uncertain. Germline loops: CDR1 SGHAT, CDR2 FQNNGV. The CDR3 is 13 amino acids. Between the trimmed V and J ends, which lost 3 bases and 0 bases, there was a span of 3 bases.

This rearrangement joins TRBV13 to TRBJ2-5; the match to TRBD2 covers 12 bases. Germline V gives CDR1 PRHDT, CDR2 FYEKMQ (reference sequence). The CDR3 contains 19 residues. Trimming removed 0 bases from V and 1 base from J; junction bases left unmatched: 9. The CDR3 nucleotides read TGTGCCAGCAGCTTAGGCCTCGGAACTAGCGGGAGGATCCAAGAGACCCAGTACTTC. This codes for CASSLGLGTSGRIQETQYF.

The chain uses TRBV30 and TRBJ1-5; D is perhaps TRBD1 (6 bases). Germline-derived CDR1 and CDR2 are GTSNPN and SVGIG (reference sequence). The CDR3 totals 15 residues. With 0 bases removed from V and 3 bases from J, the gap between germline ends came to 12 bases. The CDR3 region is CAWSVGGGLNQPQHF. DNA for the CDR3: TGTGCCTGGAGTGTAGGGGGAGGGCTCAATCAGCCCCAGCATTTT.

This clone was counted a few times. This sequence joins TRBV2 and TRBJ2-2, with D tentatively TRBD2 (6 bases). V was shortened by 8 bases and J by 4 bases, with 17 bases between the two germline ends. The CDR3 has 15 amino acids. Germline V gene lookup returns CDR1 SNHLY and CDR2 FYNNEI. CDR3 sequence (DNA): TGTGCCAGCCAACGGGACTCCTCGGGCACCGGGGAGCTGTTTTTT. Translation gives CASQRDSSGTGELFF.

This clone has only a few counts. The chain links TRBV2 to TRBJ1-2, with 12 nucleotides matching TRBD1. V trimming: 6 bases; J trimming: 7 bases; junction bases outside the gene matches: 6. This CDR3 spans 14 amino acids. Germline lookup yields CDR1 SNHLY and CDR2 FYNNEI. CDR3 nucleotide sequence: TGTGCCAGCAGCCCCGGGACAGGGGGCGGTGGCTACACCTTC. Encoded protein: CASSPGTGGGGYTF.

The chain employs TRBV7-9 and TRBJ2-6, with no clear D. Trimming removed 1 base at V and 0 bases at J, with 10 bases between. The V gene's germline CDR1 is SEHNR and CDR2 FQNEAQ (reference sequence). The CDR3 covers 17 residues. The CDR3 region is CASSLGTVNSGANVLTF. The CDR3 coding sequence is TGTGCCAGCAGCTTAGGTACAGTAAACTCTGGGGCCAACGTCCTGACTTTC.

The V and J genes are TRBV2 and TRBJ1-2, with TRBD1 as a possible D gene (6 bases). Germline assignment: CDR1 SNHLY and CDR2 FYNNEI. V dropped 6 bases and J dropped 4 bases, with 15 bases sitting between them. CDR3 length equals 14 residues. The CDR3: CASSGGQTPYGYTF. The CDR3 coding sequence is TGTGCCAGCAGCGGTGGACAGACTCCCTATGGCTACACCTTC.

The V call is TRBV7-9, the J call TRBJ2-5; possibly TRBD1 for D (6 bases). The ends were cut back, 5 bases at V and 2 bases at J, with 18 bases in the middle. Germline V lookup: CDR1 SEHNR, CDR2 FQNEAQ (reference sequence). This CDR3 is 16 amino acids long. Written as DNA, the CDR3 is TGTGCCAGCAGCCCCAAACAGGGTTTTATTCAAGAGACCCAGTACTTC. Residues: CASSPKQGFIQETQYF.

This rearrangement joins TRBV10-2 to TRBJ1-5; 10 nucleotides agree with TRBD1. The germline V gene encodes CDR1 WSHSY and CDR2 SAAADI. The CDR3 has 15 residues. The V segment lost 10 bases and the J segment 7 bases; nucleotides outside the gene matches: 13. The CDR3 sequence: CATTGGTGVKQPQHF. DNA of the CDR3: TGCGCCACCACGGGGGGGACAGGGGTGAAGCAGCCCCAGCATTTT.